A selection of T cell receptor beta chains follows, all from one sample in a study of cytomegalovirus exposure and HLA in healthy donors. Sequenced by immunoSEQ multiplex PCR; TCRdb stores in-frame clones only, minus some. The profile covers 200,000 or so clones, with about 83% appearing a single time and about 1.4% taken by the ten largest. Input material: PBMCs. The receptors come from a girl between 5 and 17 years old in good health and CMV-seronegative. Each CDR3 is given without its conserved first and last residue. Each record gives: D gene, J gene, V gene, CDR3 protein. The D gene is left open where the match is weak.

D: NA; J: TRBJ2-4; V: TRBV6-5; CDR3: ASRTLEVAKNIQY
D: NA; J: TRBJ1-5; V: TRBV4-1; CDR3: ASSRAGYSNQPQH
D: NA; J: TRBJ1-2; V: TRBV7-2; CDR3: ASSLEWGGGNYGYT
D: TRBD1; J: TRBJ1-2; V: TRBV7-2; CDR3: ASSLTRTGLGYT
D: NA; J: TRBJ1-2; V: TRBV28; CDR3: ASSFLYGYT
D: TRBD2; J: TRBJ2-7; V: TRBV4-2; CDR3: ASSLSGGALKDEQY
D: NA; J: TRBJ2-5; V: TRBV9; CDR3: ASSTRGASETQY
D: TRBD1; J: TRBJ1-1; V: TRBV4-1; CDR3: ASSQPSRGQRTEAF
D: NA; J: TRBJ2-5; V: TRBV6-1; CDR3: ASSQSPGHQETQY
D: NA; J: TRBJ2-1; V: TRBV14; CDR3: ASSPRLERGNEQF
D: NA; J: TRBJ1-5; V: TRBV7-9; CDR3: ASSPLRDQPQH
D: NA; J: TRBJ1-2; V: TRBV9; CDR3: ASSVGLGYHT
D: TRBD1; J: TRBJ1-1; V: TRBV29-1; CDR3: SVDPGTGAEAF
D: NA; J: TRBJ2-1; V: TRBV27; CDR3: ASSFRDFHNEQF
D: NA; J: TRBJ1-1; V: TRBV27; CDR3: ASSWSGELYTEAF